A selection of T cell receptor beta chains follows, all from one sample in a study of early T cells in non-severe SARS-CoV-2 infection. In TCRdb, the 5' RACE reads were re-called with MiXCR into one record per CDR3 protein. The sample yields about 77,000 distinct CDR3 sequences, approximately 9.1% seen once. The specimen was whole blood. The receptors come from an adult who was a healthcare worker with PCR-confirmed SARS-CoV-2 infection or an uninfected control (not recorded which). Each CDR3 is given without its conserved first and last residue. Each record gives: V gene, CDR3 protein.

TRBV6-6 ASWSSGRGGPDTQY
TRBV20-1 SARGAQVRVTEAF
TRBV10-2 ASKRSNTEAF
TRBV5-1 ASSVGPSSYNEQF
TRBV15 ATSGLGGASTDTQY
TRBV2 ASSATDRRNSPLH
TRBV28 ASTPGDGTEAF
TRBV5-1 ASSPGQGAEGYT
TRBV3-1 ASSQGGEAF
TRBV5-1 ASSPREGRHNEQF
TRBV10-3 AISESKGGVYEQY
TRBV28 ASSLRDRPPNTIY
TRBV18 ASSPDVGSNEQY
TRBV5-1 ASSFGFEGDPQH
TRBV16 ASSQATGGLAHEQF
TRBV6-6 ASSSGQGSYNEQF
TRBV7-3 ASSTGVKPGESTDTQY
TRBV7-9 ASSLRPDTQY
TRBV7-3 ASSPIGGDNSPLH
TRBV15 ATSRDGGGTSNYQETQY
TRBV19 AGSISINQPQH
TRBV12-3/TRBV12-4 ASSLAQTQPQH
TRBV20-1 SARVGHAGTYEQY
TRBV7-9 ASSLAGLAGLYNEQF
TRBV19 ASSRQGQGHQPQH
TRBV10-2 ASSPGGRIYEQY
TRBV5-5 ASSLEAAFTTWVDEQF
TRBV5-5 ASSLPPGTHNEQY
TRBV6-4 ASSDSGTSPTDTQY
TRBV20-1 SVAQGIGYGYT
TRBV28 ASSVKGQGLINEQF
TRBV9 ASSVGAGNEQF